The 9 T cell receptor beta chains listed next were all sequenced from one sample in a study of cytomegalovirus exposure and HLA in healthy donors. Produced via immunoSEQ multiplex PCR; TCRdb's table is partial and in-frame only. The sample contains 190,000 or so clones, 80% to 90% of which appear only once. The material sequenced was PBMCs. The receptors derive from a woman aged 25 to 39 in good health and CMV-seropositive.

V and J are TRBV28 and TRBJ1-5; 10 positions match TRBD1. The V gene end was trimmed by 6 bases and the J gene end by 7 bases; junction bases not matched to a gene: 6. The germline gives CDR1 MDHEN, CDR2 SYDVKM. The CDR3 consists of 14 residues. CDR3 residues: CASSPTGGRQPQHF. The CDR3 coding sequence is TGTGCCAGCAGCCCGACAGGGGGCAGGCAGCCCCAGCATTTT.

This chain connects TRBV5-4 to TRBJ1-2, with TRBD1 matching 8 bases. The germline CDR1 and CDR2 sequences are SGHNT and YYREEE (reference sequence). V lost 0 bases and J lost 3; bases outside the gene matches: 7. This CDR3 region has 16 residues. Here the CDR3 DNA reads TGTGCCAGCAGCTTGGAGAGGACAGGGTCGTACTATGGCTACACCTTC. The encoded protein is CASSLERTGSYYGYTF.

The chain combines TRBV5-6 with TRBJ2-7; D remains unclear. Germline lookup yields CDR1 SGHDT and CDR2 YYEEEE. Trimming took 4 bases from V and 3 from J, leaving 8 bases between them. The CDR3 covers 12 residues. The DNA of the CDR3 is TGTGCCAGCAGCATGCAACACTACGAGCAGTACTTC. Its protein product is CASSMQHYEQYF.

This clone has more than one count but fewer than ten. V usage is TRBV29-1 and J usage is TRBJ2-5; TRBD2 agrees at 13 bases. Germline CDR1 and CDR2: SQVTM and ANQGSEA. This CDR3 comprises 13 residues. J lost 1 base, V lost 8 bases, and 1 base had no gene match. The chain's CDR3 is CSTSGRAQETQYF. In DNA, the CDR3 is TGCAGCACTAGCGGGAGGGCCCAAGAGACCCAGTACTTC.

Details on this clone: The sample carries other DNA sequences with the same CDR3. This chain connects TRBV18 to TRBJ1-5; no reliable D call. The germline V gene encodes CDR1 KGHSH and CDR2 LQKENI. This CDR3 has 13 residues. The V and J ends lost 4 bases and 0 bases respectively, with 4 bases between them. As DNA, the CDR3 is TGTGCCAGCTCACTTTATAGCAATCAGCCCCAGCATTTT. It encodes CASSLYSNQPQHF.

V is TRBV9 and J is TRBJ1-1, with D uncertain. Trimming removed 0 bases from V and 4 bases from J, with 16 bases in between. The CDR3 runs 16 residues. CDR1 is SGDLS and CDR2 is YYNGEE in the germline V gene. CDR3 sequence: CASSVEGPGSGTEAFF. The DNA for the CDR3 is TGTGCCAGCAGCGTAGAAGGACCGGGGAGCGGCACTGAAGCTTTCTTT.

The CDR3 region is CASSLGMNTEAFF. The CDR3 nucleotides read TGTGCCAGCAGCTTGGGTATGAACACTGAAGCTTTCTTT. The chain has TRBV5-6 and TRBJ1-1, with D uncertain. V was shortened by 0 bases and J by 0 bases, with 3 bases between the two germline ends. The CDR3 loop spans 13 amino acids. CDR1 is SGHDT, CDR2 YYEEEE, per germline.

There are a few counts of this clone. The genes are TRBV2 and TRBJ1-2; no clear D. Germline CDR1 SNHLY, CDR2 FYNNEI. V was cut by 5 bases and J by 5 bases, with 9 bases left in between. This CDR3 region has 12 residues. CDR3 coding DNA: TGTGCCAGCAGTACAGAAAATTATGGCTACACCTTC. Translating it yields CASSTENYGYTF.

The table lists this clone with a few counts. V usage is TRBV2 and J usage is TRBJ1-5; D gene ambiguous. The V gene lost 2 bases and the J gene lost 10 bases, with 6 bases spanning the gap. This CDR3 comprises 11 residues. Germline-derived CDR1 and CDR2 are SNHLY and FYNNEI. The CDR3: CASSESGPQHF. The CDR3 region has the DNA TGTGCCAGCAGTGAAAGCGGTCCCCAGCATTTT.